The present T cell receptor beta chain was sequenced within a study of graft-versus-host responses after intestinal transplantation. Across the whole study: The transplants performed in recipients were multivisceral, liver-intestinal, or isolated intestinal.

Study-wide results and caveats: Present in recipient marrow, GvH clones included some that appeared first in ileum or blood. Allograft clonal ratios (graft-versus-host to host-versus-graft) were high in patients who had graft-donor T cell macrochimerism.

The assay was immunoSEQ multiplex PCR, and TCRdb's table has in-frame clones only and misses some. The data hold approximately 50,000 clones, with around 84% observed a single time. Trimming left V 6 bases short and J 1 base short, with 6 bases between. The V gene's germline CDR1 is DFQATT and CDR2 SNEGSKA (reference sequence). The CDR3 consists of 11 residues. This clone is a singleton in its sample. Antigen specificity is unknown. This TCR was recovered from a human donor who was the organ donor for an intestinal transplant. The material sequenced was unstimulated CD4+ T cells sorted from spleen or lymph node cells, taken before transplant. This chain links TRBV20-1 with TRBJ1-1; D is uncertain. The CDR3 DNA follows: TGCAGTGCGGCAGAGAACACTGAAGCTTTCTTT. Its protein is CSAAENTEAFF.